Listed below are T cell receptor beta chains from one sample, sequenced in a study of cytomegalovirus exposure and HLA in healthy donors. Only in-frame clones appear in the TCRdb table, and some are missing; sequencing was by immunoSEQ multiplex PCR. The data show about 150,000 clones, 65% to 70% seen once. The sequenced material came from PBMCs. These TCRs come from a man under 40 in good health and CMV-seropositive. The CDR3 runs from the conserved cysteine through the conserved F or W. Fields, in order: D gene, V gene, clone size, J gene, CDR3 protein, CDR3 DNA. A D gene is named only where the DNA matches it firmly. Size values are once, few and many counts, or a class for expanded clones, and some rows have none.

D gene: -; V gene: TRBV19; clone size: few; J gene: TRBJ1-3; CDR3 protein: CASSIFSGASSGNTIYF; CDR3 DNA: TGTGCCAGTAGTATTTTTTCAGGGGCTAGCTCTGGAAACACCATATATTTT
D gene: TRBD1; V gene: TRBV27; clone size: few; J gene: TRBJ2-7; CDR3 protein: CASSPGTGWNEQYF; CDR3 DNA: TGTGCCAGCAGTCCCGGGACAGGGTGGAACGAGCAGTACTTC
D gene: TRBD2; V gene: TRBV5-6; clone size: -; J gene: TRBJ2-7; CDR3 protein: CASSPGVAGVYEQYF; CDR3 DNA: TGTGCCAGCAGCCCTGGTGTGGCGGGAGTCTACGAGCAGTACTTC
D gene: -; V gene: TRBV7-9; clone size: -; J gene: TRBJ1-1; CDR3 protein: CASSSGAYRATMNTEAFF; CDR3 DNA: TGTGCCAGCAGCTCCGGAGCCTACAGGGCTACGATGAACACTGAAGCTTTCTTT
D gene: -; V gene: TRBV6-5; clone size: -; J gene: TRBJ1-5; CDR3 protein: CASSLQGSSNQPQHF; CDR3 DNA: TGTGCCAGCAGTCTACAGGGATCTAGCAATCAGCCCCAGCATTTT
D gene: -; V gene: TRBV29-1; clone size: -; J gene: TRBJ2-5; CDR3 protein: CSVGGLLYQETQYF; CDR3 DNA: TGCAGCGTGGGGGGACTCTTGTACCAAGAGACCCAGTACTTC
D gene: -; V gene: TRBV6-1; clone size: -; J gene: TRBJ2-7; CDR3 protein: CASSGDGSRAYEQYF; CDR3 DNA: TGTGCCAGCAGTGGGGATGGGAGTCGAGCCTACGAGCAGTACTTC
D gene: TRBD2; V gene: TRBV2; clone size: -; J gene: TRBJ2-5; CDR3 protein: CASSATSGNQETQYF; CDR3 DNA: TGTGCCAGCAGCGCGACTAGCGGAAACCAAGAGACCCAGTACTTC
D gene: -; V gene: TRBV7-9; clone size: few; J gene: TRBJ2-7; CDR3 protein: CASSKLSTVSYEQYF; CDR3 DNA: TGTGCCAGCTCCAAACTTTCCACAGTCTCCTACGAGCAGTACTTC
D gene: -; V gene: TRBV4-1; clone size: -; J gene: TRBJ1-5; CDR3 protein: CASSPSDSSNQPQHF; CDR3 DNA: TGCGCCAGCAGCCCTTCGGACAGTAGCAATCAGCCCCAGCATTTT
D gene: -; V gene: TRBV2; clone size: -; J gene: TRBJ2-3; CDR3 protein: CATAKTSLAGNTDTQYF; CDR3 DNA: TGTGCCACGGCCAAAACCTCCTTGGCGGGTAACACAGATACGCAGTATTTT
D gene: TRBD1; V gene: TRBV2; clone size: -; J gene: TRBJ1-1; CDR3 protein: CASRDRGPVEAFF; CDR3 DNA: TGTGCCAGCAGAGACAGGGGGCCGGTTGAAGCTTTCTTT
D gene: -; V gene: TRBV30; clone size: -; J gene: TRBJ1-1; CDR3 protein: CAWSVQLNTEAFF; CDR3 DNA: TGTGCCTGGAGTGTACAGTTGAACACTGAAGCTTTCTTT
D gene: -; V gene: TRBV5-1; clone size: -; J gene: TRBJ1-3; CDR3 protein: CASRPGTTGNTIYF; CDR3 DNA: TGCGCCAGCAGACCCGGGACAACTGGAAACACCATATATTTT
D gene: -; V gene: TRBV5-1; clone size: few; J gene: TRBJ2-3; CDR3 protein: CASSRRLGTDTQYF; CDR3 DNA: TGCGCCAGCAGCCGTCGACTAGGCACAGATACGCAGTATTTT
D gene: -; V gene: TRBV6-5; clone size: -; J gene: TRBJ1-1; CDR3 protein: CASSSLGHSGAFF; CDR3 DNA: TGTGCCAGCAGTTCCCTTGGACATTCGGGAGCTTTCTTT
D gene: -; V gene: TRBV7-9; clone size: -; J gene: TRBJ1-4; CDR3 protein: CASRGSSNEKLFF; CDR3 DNA: TGTGCCAGCAGAGGATCTAGTAATGAAAAACTGTTTTTT
D gene: -; V gene: TRBV30; clone size: -; J gene: TRBJ1-2; CDR3 protein: CAPGPRNRDITNYGYTF; CDR3 DNA: TGTGCCCCCGGACCCCGGAACCGGGACATCACTAACTATGGCTACACCTTC
D gene: -; V gene: TRBV6-6; clone size: -; J gene: TRBJ1-2; CDR3 protein: CASSPNLANYGYTF; CDR3 DNA: TGTGCCAGCAGTCCCAACCTAGCTAACTATGGCTACACCTTC
D gene: -; V gene: TRBV6-1; clone size: -; J gene: TRBJ1-2; CDR3 protein: CASSLDGNYGYTF; CDR3 DNA: TGTGCCAGCAGCCTCGACGGGAATTATGGCTACACCTTC
D gene: -; V gene: TRBV11-3; clone size: -; J gene: TRBJ2-1; CDR3 protein: CASSLELNSYNEQFF; CDR3 DNA: TGTGCCAGCAGCTTAGAACTAAACTCCTACAATGAGCAGTTCTTC
D gene: -; V gene: TRBV11-3; clone size: -; J gene: TRBJ2-1; CDR3 protein: CASSRTTTWQFF; CDR3 DNA: TGTGCCAGCAGCCGTACAACAACGTGGCAGTTCTTC
D gene: -; V gene: TRBV6-5; clone size: few; J gene: TRBJ2-7; CDR3 protein: CASSEGGNNYEQYF; CDR3 DNA: TGTGCCAGCAGTGAAGGAGGAAACAACTACGAGCAGTACTTC
D gene: -; V gene: TRBV4-2; clone size: -; J gene: TRBJ2-2; CDR3 protein: CASSQGSSGNTGELFF; CDR3 DNA: TGTGCCAGCAGCCAAGGGAGTAGCGGTAACACCGGGGAGCTGTTTTTT
D gene: -; V gene: TRBV5-1; clone size: -; J gene: TRBJ2-3; CDR3 protein: CASSLNYQGTQYF; CDR3 DNA: TGCGCCAGCAGCTTGAACTATCAAGGTACGCAGTATTTT
D gene: -; V gene: TRBV5-1; clone size: -; J gene: TRBJ2-5; CDR3 protein: CASSLTTGPETQYF; CDR3 DNA: TGCGCCAGCAGCCTTACTACAGGGCCGGAGACCCAGTACTTC
D gene: -; V gene: TRBV27; clone size: few; J gene: TRBJ2-7; CDR3 protein: CASSLAGSLTYEQYF; CDR3 DNA: TGTGCCAGCAGTTTGGCCGGGTCGTTGACCTACGAGCAGTACTTC
D gene: TRBD2; V gene: TRBV7-3; clone size: -; J gene: TRBJ2-2; CDR3 protein: CASSLTSGGSSRELFF; CDR3 DNA: TGTGCCAGCAGCCTTACTAGCGGGGGTAGTAGCCGGGAGCTGTTTTTT
D gene: TRBD1; V gene: TRBV5-8; clone size: few; J gene: TRBJ1-5; CDR3 protein: CASSQGTGNQPQHF; CDR3 DNA: TGTGCCAGCAGCCAAGGGACAGGCAATCAGCCCCAGCATTTT
D gene: -; V gene: TRBV7-8; clone size: -; J gene: TRBJ2-3; CDR3 protein: CASSSPRTITFTDTQYF; CDR3 DNA: TGTGCCAGCAGCTCCCCTCGGACTATCACCTTCACAGATACGCAGTATTTT
D gene: TRBD2; V gene: TRBV7-2; clone size: -; J gene: TRBJ2-2; CDR3 protein: CASSFLAGVTGELFF; CDR3 DNA: TGTGCCAGCAGCTTTTTAGCGGGAGTGACCGGGGAGCTGTTTTTT
D gene: TRBD2; V gene: TRBV5-4; clone size: -; J gene: TRBJ2-4; CDR3 protein: CASSLRTSVENIQYF; CDR3 DNA: TGTGCCAGCAGCTTGCGGACTAGCGTTGAAAACATTCAGTACTTC
D gene: -; V gene: TRBV7-2; clone size: -; J gene: TRBJ2-1; CDR3 protein: CASSLSSEGLGQFF; CDR3 DNA: TGTGCCAGCAGCTTATCGTCAGAGGGTCTAGGGCAGTTCTTC
D gene: -; V gene: TRBV29-1; clone size: -; J gene: TRBJ2-3; CDR3 protein: CSVVGGLRDTQYF; CDR3 DNA: TGCAGCGTTGTGGGAGGCCTCAGGGATACGCAGTATTTT